These T cell receptor beta chains were read from a single sample in a study of shared clonotypes between healthy human individuals. Measured with immunoSEQ multiplex PCR; TCRdb has only the in-frame clones, and not every one. The data show about 2 million clones, around 95% seen once. The material sequenced was naive CD4+ T cells sorted from blood. Receptor source: a man between 18 and 29 years old in good health. CDR3s include the opening cysteine and the closing phenylalanine or tryptophan. A D gene is named only where the DNA matches it firmly. Clone size appears in some rows only: once, few, many, or a class for an expanded clone.

d_call,j_call,v_call,clone_size,cdr3_length,cdr3_nt,cdr3_aa
-,TRBJ2-2,TRBV7-2,-,15,TGTGCCAGCAGAAGATCCGCACGGGACACCGGGGAGCTGTTTTTT,CASRRSARDTGELFF
TRBD1,TRBJ2-7,TRBV5-4,-,12,TGTGCCACCCGGGACAGGACCTACGAGCAGTACTTC,CATRDRTYEQYF
-,TRBJ2-7,TRBV6-5,-,13,TGTGCCAGCAGTTACGGAAGGGACCACGAGCAGTACTTC,CASSYGRDHEQYF
-,TRBJ2-3,TRBV10-3,-,15,TGTGCCATCAGTGAGTTCTCTTTCACGGGAGATACGCAGTATTTT,CAISEFSFTGDTQYF
-,TRBJ2-5,TRBV19,once,14,TGTGCCAGTAGTATAGCAGCCCGCCCGGAGACCCAGTACTTC,CASSIAARPETQYF
TRBD1,TRBJ2-7,TRBV5-4,-,14,TGTGCCAGCAGCTCTCTCAGCAGGGGGCAAGAGCAGTACTTC,CASSSLSRGQEQYF
-,TRBJ1-2,TRBV4-1,-,15,TGCGCCAGCAGCCAAGGCGGGCCTGGGAGCTATGGCTACACCTTC,CASSQGGPGSYGYTF
-,TRBJ1-3,TRBV7-9,few,15,TGTGCCAGCAGCTTAGAGGGATTCTCTGGAAACACCATATATTTT,CASSLEGFSGNTIYF
TRBD1,TRBJ2-7,TRBV11-2,-,14,TGTGCCAGCAGCATCGACAGGGGCTCCTACGAGCAGTACTTC,CASSIDRGSYEQYF
-,TRBJ2-7,TRBV2,-,13,TGTGCCAGCGGGGGGGACAGCTCCTACGAGCAGTACTTC,CASGGDSSYEQYF
-,TRBJ1-5,TRBV28,-,17,TGTGCCAGCAGCCAGCCTCCGGGACACTATAGCAATCAGCCCCAGCATTTT,CASSQPPGHYSNQPQHF
-,TRBJ1-1,TRBV6-5,-,12,TGTGCCAGCAGTCCAGGGCTAACTGAAGCTTTCTTT,CASSPGLTEAFF
-,TRBJ2-2,TRBV11-3,-,14,TGTGCCAGCAGCTTAGTTGGGAACGGCGGGGAGCTGTTTTTT,CASSLVGNGGELFF
-,TRBJ2-3,TRBV5-4,-,13,TGTGCCAGCAGCCCCGGACCCACAGATACGCAGTATTTT,CASSPGPTDTQYF
-,TRBJ2-3,TRBV5-1,-,16,TGCGCCAGCAGCTTGGTTCAGGCAGGAAGCACAGATACGCAGTATTTT,CASSLVQAGSTDTQYF
-,TRBJ2-6,TRBV10-2,-,14,TGCGCCAGCAGGCAGGACACCGGGGCCAACGTCCTGACTTTC,CASRQDTGANVLTF
TRBD1,TRBJ1-1,TRBV29-1,-,14,TGCAGCGTTGAACGGCAGGGGGCCAGCACTGAAGCTTTCTTT,CSVERQGASTEAFF
-,TRBJ2-1,TRBV30,-,14,TGTGCCTGGAGCGCGTTAGATAGAGACAATGAGCAGTTCTTC,CAWSALDRDNEQFF
TRBD2,TRBJ2-5,TRBV6-1,-,14,TGTGCCAGCAGTGACCTGGGAGGGAGCGAGACCCAGTACTTC,CASSDLGGSETQYF
-,TRBJ1-4,TRBV30,-,13,TGTGCCTGGACAGGACGGCCTAATGAAAAACTGTTTTTT,CAWTGRPNEKLFF
-,TRBJ2-7,TRBV12-5,-,15,TGTGCTAGTGGTTTGGTACGGATTACATTCTACGAGCAGTACTTC,CASGLVRITFYEQYF
-,TRBJ1-1,TRBV5-1,-,14,TGCGCCAGCAGCTTACCCGGGGTGAACACTGAAGCTTTCTTT,CASSLPGVNTEAFF
-,TRBJ2-7,TRBV5-1,once,13,TGCGCCAGCAGTCTCGGCAGGGACTACGAGCAGTACTTC,CASSLGRDYEQYF
-,TRBJ2-1,TRBV12-5,once,14,TGTGCTAGTGGTTTGTCAGGGTCAATCAATGAGCAGTTCTTC,CASGLSGSINEQFF
-,TRBJ2-7,TRBV14,-,15,TGTGCCAGCAGCCAAGAAAGGCAGCGGACCTACGAGCAGTACTTC,CASSQERQRTYEQYF
-,TRBJ2-5,TRBV7-8,-,14,TGTGCCAGCAGCTTACGGCCGGACCAAGAGACCCAGTACTTC,CASSLRPDQETQYF
-,TRBJ1-1,TRBV6-4,-,15,TGTGCCAGCATTTCCCCCCATCGAGGGAACACTGAAGCTTTCTTT,CASISPHRGNTEAFF
TRBD2,TRBJ2-7,TRBV18,-,17,TGTGCCAGCTCACCACCGGGTTCACTAGCGGGAGAGATCGAGCAGTACTTC,CASSPPGSLAGEIEQYF
-,TRBJ1-1,TRBV30,once,13,TGTGCCTGGAAGGGGCGTTGGAACACTGAAGCTTTCTTT,CAWKGRWNTEAFF
-,TRBJ2-1,TRBV10-1,-,12,TGCGCCAGCAGTGGCCTCAAAAATGAGCAGTTCTTC,CASSGLKNEQFF
-,TRBJ2-7,TRBV6-5,-,13,TGTGCCAGCAGGGCGACTAACTCCTACGAGCAGTACTTC,CASRATNSYEQYF
-,TRBJ2-2,TRBV7-2,-,15,TGTGCCAGCAGCTTAAGGCCGTGGCAAAACGGGGAGCTGTTTTTT,CASSLRPWQNGELFF
-,TRBJ2-1,TRBV10-1,-,13,TGCGCCAGCAGTGAATTACTTGGGAGTGAGCAGTTCTTC,CASSELLGSEQFF
-,TRBJ2-7,TRBV28,-,14,TGTGCCAGCAGTTTAGCCAGGGCCGACTACGAGCAGTACTTC,CASSLARADYEQYF
TRBD1,TRBJ1-1,TRBV2,-,17,TGTGCCAGCAGTCCGAATTTCTCACCAGGGGGCGGCACTGAAGCTTTCTTT,CASSPNFSPGGGTEAFF
-,TRBJ2-2,TRBV18,-,17,TGTGCCAGCTCACCACCGTGGGGTAGCGGCAACACCGGGGAGCTGTTTTTT,CASSPPWGSGNTGELFF
-,TRBJ1-4,TRBV7-9,-,13,TGTGCCAGCAGCCTCAGTAAGAGTGAAAAACTGTTTTTT,CASSLSKSEKLFF
-,TRBJ2-3,TRBV5-6,few,15,TGTGCCAGCAGCTTCCCCGGGACAATCACAGATACGCAGTATTTT,CASSFPGTITDTQYF
-,TRBJ1-4,TRBV6-5,-,13,-,CASRTGWVKNCFF
-,TRBJ2-1,TRBV7-9,-,16,TGTGCCAGCAGTCGCCGCCTGACCCTTGAGTACAATGAGCAGTTCTTC,CASSRRLTLEYNEQFF
-,TRBJ2-7,TRBV5-8,-,13,TGTGCCAGCAGCTTAGGCCCCGGGGCCCAGGTGAACTTC,CASSLGPGAQVNF
-,TRBJ2-1,TRBV11-3,-,12,TGTGCCAGCAGCTTAGGCGAAGGCGAGCAGTTCTTC,CASSLGEGEQFF
TRBD1,TRBJ2-7,TRBV27,-,15,TGTGCCAGCAGTTTAAAGGACAGGGGTTCCTACGAGCAGTACTTC,CASSLKDRGSYEQYF
-,TRBJ1-1,TRBV30,many,13,TGTGCCTGGTCTAGCGTAATGAACACTGAAGCTTTCTTT,CAWSSVMNTEAFF
TRBD1,TRBJ1-2,TRBV5-1,once,13,TGCGCCAGCAGCCATGGACAGGGTGAGGGCTACACCTTC,CASSHGQGEGYTF
-,TRBJ1-1,TRBV28,-,13,TGTGCCACCAAGCGCGGGGGGAACACTGAAGCTTTCTTT,CATKRGGNTEAFF
-,TRBJ2-7,TRBV2,-,14,TGTGCCAGCAGTGAAGCGCGCCACTCCTACGAGCAGTACTTC,CASSEARHSYEQYF
-,TRBJ2-3,TRBV7-3,-,12,TGTGCCAGCAGCGGCCCCGCAGATACGCAGTATTTT,CASSGPADTQYF
-,TRBJ1-4,TRBV18,-,14,TGTGCCAGCTCACCCGGCCTCACTAATGAAAAACTGTTTTTT,CASSPGLTNEKLFF
TRBD1,TRBJ1-5,TRBV12-5,-,19,TGTGCTAGTGGCCGCTTGGGACAGGTGGGGAAGTGGAGCAATCAGCCCCAGCATTTT,CASGRLGQVGKWSNQPQHF
-,TRBJ2-4,TRBV7-9,-,14,TGTGCCAGCAGCTCGTACCTAACACGGGACATTCAGTACTTC,CASSSYLTRDIQYF
-,TRBJ2-1,TRBV30,-,14,TGTGCCTGGAGTGTCTCGGGCTCCTACAATGAGCAGTTCTTC,CAWSVSGSYNEQFF
-,TRBJ1-4,TRBV14,-,13,TGTGCCAGCAGCAGGGAAACTAATGAAAAACTGTTTTTT,CASSRETNEKLFF
-,TRBJ1-6,TRBV15,-,14,TGTGCCACCAGCAGAGACAGGGTAGATTCACCCCTCCACTTT,CATSRDRVDSPLHF
TRBD1,TRBJ1-6,TRBV30,-,13,TGTGCCTGGACCGGGACAGGGAGTTCACCCCTCCACTTT,CAWTGTGSSPLHF
-,TRBJ2-7,TRBV7-2,-,15,TGTGCCAGCAGCCCCCAACCGGGTCACTCCTACGAGCAGTACTTC,CASSPQPGHSYEQYF
-,TRBJ2-2,TRBV12-2,-,12,TGTGCAAGTCGCCCGGCCACCGGGGAGCTGTTTTTT,CASRPATGELFF
-,TRBJ1-3,TRBV10-3,-,14,TGTGCCATCAGTGATAACAGCTCTGGAAACACCATATATTTT,CAISDNSSGNTIYF
TRBD2,TRBJ2-4,TRBV11-2,-,15,TGTGCCAGCGTCGGACTAGCGGGCCGCCAAAACATTCAGTACTTC,CASVGLAGRQNIQYF
TRBD1,TRBJ1-3,TRBV5-6,-,18,TGTGCCAGCAGCTTCGGGACAGGGGGCGCGTTGTGGGGAAACACCATATATTTT,CASSFGTGGALWGNTIYF